This T cell receptor beta chain emerged from a study of blood T cell repertoires in COVID-19. The overall study: Sites in the United States, Italy and Spain provided acute and convalescent COVID-19 samples.

This CDR3 is built from 17 residues. The V segment lost 7 bases and the J segment 2 bases; nucleotides outside the gene matches: 8. Germline V gene lookup returns CDR1 MDHEN and CDR2 SYDVKM. Generated by immunoSEQ multiplex PCR, the TCRdb table keeps only in-frame clones and is missing some. The sample consists of 150,000 or so clones, 88% of them appearing once. The sequence derives from a woman between 25 and 40 years old with acute COVID-19. The gene calls are TRBV28 and TRBJ2-3; 14 bases line up with TRBD2. The sample taken for sequencing was PBMCs or T cells enriched from blood (not recorded which). The chain's CDR3 is CASTGLAGVGITDTQYF. CDR3 coding DNA: TGTGCCAGCACGGGACTAGCGGGAGTTGGGATCACAGATACGCAGTATTTT.